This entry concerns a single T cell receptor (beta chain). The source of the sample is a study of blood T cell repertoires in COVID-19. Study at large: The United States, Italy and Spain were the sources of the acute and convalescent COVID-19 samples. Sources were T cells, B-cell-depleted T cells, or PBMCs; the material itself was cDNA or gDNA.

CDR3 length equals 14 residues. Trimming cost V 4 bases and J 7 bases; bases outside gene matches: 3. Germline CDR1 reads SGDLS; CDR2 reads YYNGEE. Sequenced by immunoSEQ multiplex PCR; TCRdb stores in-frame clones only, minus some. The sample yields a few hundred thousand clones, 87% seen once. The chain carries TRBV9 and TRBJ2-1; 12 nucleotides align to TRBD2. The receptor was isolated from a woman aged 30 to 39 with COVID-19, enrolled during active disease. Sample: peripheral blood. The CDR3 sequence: CASSPSGRGNEQFF. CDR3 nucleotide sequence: TGTGCCAGCAGCCCTAGCGGGAGGGGAAATGAGCAGTTCTTC.